This passage covers 7 T cell receptor beta chains from one sample sequenced in a study of T-cell memory formation after mild COVID-19. One entry per CDR3 protein, called by TCRdb with MiXCR from the 5' RACE reads. This repertoire shows 180,000 or so distinct CDR3 sequences, roughly 17% found once; its top ten account for about 2.1%. Material for sequencing was PBMCs or a T cell subset sorted from them (not recorded which). All receptors derive from an adult woman who had mild COVID-19 (a few samples of this study predate the infection). Cell type and time point are not known.

The chain is built from TRBV2 and TRBJ2-7, with unresolved D. The CDR3 covers 15 residues. Trimming shortened V by 5 bases and J by 3 bases, and 17 bases separated the two germline ends. The germline CDR1 and CDR2 sequences are SNHLY and FYNNEI. CDR3 amino acids: CASSNGPTADYEQYF. The CDR3 DNA sequence: TGTGCCAGCAGTAACGGACCCACCGCTGACTACGAGCAGTACTTC. The full variable domain, rest sourced from reference TRBV2 and TRBJ2-7, is EPEVTQTPSHQVTQMGQEVILRCVPISNHLYFYWYRQILGQKVEFLVSFYNNEISEKSEIFDDQFSVERPDGSNFTLKIRSTKLEDSAMYFCASSNGPTADYEQYFGPGTRLTVT.

A few counts support this clonotype. The V gene is TRBV4-2, the J gene TRBJ2-4; the match to TRBD1 covers 7 bases. J gave up 5 bases and V 3 bases, and 1 base lay outside the gene matches. The CDR3 is made up of 13 amino acids. Germline V gives CDR1 LGHNA, CDR2 YNFKEQ. The CDR3 DNA reads as TGTGCCAGCAGCCACGGGACAGAAAACATTCAGTACTTC. Its translation is CASSHGTENIQYF.

The genes are TRBV7-8 and TRBJ1-2, with 8 bases identical to TRBD1. Germline trimming cut 1 base from V and 3 bases from J; bases unmatched to any gene: 7. The CDR3 has 16 amino acids. Germline CDR1 and CDR2: SGHVS and FQNEAQ. Here the CDR3 reads CASSLVTRGRDYGYTF. CDR3 nucleotides: TGTGCCAGCAGCTTAGTAACCAGGGGGCGCGACTATGGCTACACCTTC.

There are many counts of this clonotype. The chain recombines TRBV5-1 with TRBJ2-1; D is perhaps TRBD1 (5 bases). Germline V gene sequence: CDR1 SGHRS, CDR2 YFSETQ. Trimming took off 0 bases at V and 2 bases at J, with 9 bases between the two ends. The CDR3 has 15 residues. DNA for the CDR3: TGCGCCAGCAGCTTGGGAAGGGGTGCCTACAATGAGCAGTTCTTC. Protein sequence: CASSLGRGAYNEQFF.

V gene TRBV7-3 combines with J gene TRBJ1-2; tentative D call: TRBD1 (6 bases). Germline V CDR1 and CDR2: SGHTA, FQGTGA. This CDR3 comprises 12 residues. The V gene lost 5 bases and the J gene lost 8 bases, with 12 bases spanning the gap. The CDR3 DNA sequence: TGTGCCAGCAGCAAAAACAGGGAAGGCTACACCTTC. Its protein product is CASSKNREGYTF.

This clonotype was seen only a few times. The chain employs TRBV7-2 and TRBJ2-1; D gene uncertain. V was pared by 5 bases and J by 10 bases, with 12 bases between. The CDR3 is 12 residues long. Germline V gene sequence: CDR1 SGHTA, CDR2 FQGNSA. The CDR3 bases are TGTGCCAGCAGCCCGCAGAGGCGGGAGCAGTTCTTC. It encodes CASSPQRREQFF.

This clonotype was observed a handful of times. The chain employs TRBV7-9 and TRBJ2-2; TRBD1 is a possible D gene (6 bases). The CDR3 is 15 residues long. Germline V CDR1 and CDR2: SEHNR, FQNEAQ (reference sequence). Trimming stripped 5 bases from V and 1 base from J, with 11 bases between. The CDR3 DNA reads as TGTGCCAGCAGCCCAGGGGCCGGGAACACCGGGGAGCTGTTTTTT. Amino acid sequence: CASSPGAGNTGELFF.